This record covers a single T cell receptor (beta chain). The clone's antigen remains unknown. No clone much larger than this one lies a single base away; base qualities are absent. Genomic DNA was extracted with the Qiagen DNeasy kit from unsorted PBMCs and from negatively selected CD4+ and CD8+ fractions. TCR beta CDR3 regions were subjected to amplification by immunoSEQ multiplex PCR with primers that anneal to V and J segments. A synthetic immune receptor repertoire was used to minimize amplification bias, and remaining bias was computationally removed after sequencing. The study's own analysis went as follows. Repertoire diversity was quantified as the Shannon entropy index using custom Python scripts. Unsorted, CD4+ and CD8+ repertoires were examined separately, except in combined analyses, for which CD4+ and CD8+ sequences were merged in silico. Clonal expansion was defined as at least a 2-fold frequency increase after treatment relative to C1D1, with a pseudocount of 0.5 for undetected baseline clones. Clones with 0 or 1 copy at C1D1 were classified as singleton clones, and clones with 2 or more copies were classified as non-singleton clones. Clones expanded in unsorted samples were annotated as CD4+, CD8+ or unknown by matching protein sequences in sorted samples from the same patient. Wilcoxon tests on paired samples were used to test diversity changes from C1D1 to C4D1. This is the immuneACCESS table as TCRdb keeps it, with only in-frame sequences that have V and J called. A part of the clones is gone; compared with another copy, unresolved V genes explain less than half, and the rest is unexplained. That table supplies the V and J calls and clone size; D and trimming were determined from the DNA. In this sample the table shows roughly 7,400 clones, over 45% of which occur a single time. The leading ten clones occupy 10% of the sample.

The sample originates from a study of PD-1 blockade in classical Hodgkin lymphoma (TCRdb year 2020). Regarding the study in general: Nivolumab dosing was 3 mg/kg intravenously every 2 weeks, continuing until either disease progression or unacceptable toxicity. The study used CyTOF and TCR beta sequencing to define a peripheral blood immune signature of response to PD-1 blockade in classical Hodgkin lymphoma. What the authors observed across the whole study: The study was restricted to a single clinical trial cohort, and the causes of repertoire differences, possibly disease activity or prior therapy, were left undefined. By C4D1, a significant rise was seen in CD4+ TCR diversity but not in CD8+ TCR diversity (p=0.0027 vs p=0.16), and the rise was most apparent among complete responders (p=0.02). Newly diagnosed patients were reported to have lower baseline TCR diversity than healthy donors, and relapsed/refractory patients were reported to have lower baseline TCR diversity still. Lower diversity was seen in patients whose nivolumab began less than 1 year after ASCT, and these patients were left out of later analyses so that immune reconstitution would not confound the results. Baseline diversity similar to that of newly diagnosed patients was observed in trial patients achieving complete response, whereas significantly lower diversity was observed in partial responders and progressors.

Inclusive of the bounding cysteine and phenylalanine, the CDR3 is 13 residues long. Kept here is only the CDR3 DNA, which spans 39 bases and is read in frame from base 1. From the germline V gene, CDR1 is SGHRS and CDR2 is YFSETQ. Trimming at the junction amounts to 8 bases on V and 2 bases on J, and the germline ends lie 14 bases apart. This specimen's time point label, per the study, means: cycle 4 day 1 (C4D1), after five to seven weeks of nivolumab. Every trial patient had relapsed after autologous stem cell transplantation, and cohorts A, B and C differed in prior brentuximab vedotin exposure. Magnetic negative selection with a Miltenyi CD8+ T cell isolation kit was used to purify CD8+ T cells from thawed PBMCs. The trial cohort comprised some 60 patients with relapsed/refractory classical Hodgkin lymphoma whose best overall responses were complete response, partial response or progressive disease. In the multi-cohort phase II CheckMate 205 trial, trial patients received single-agent nivolumab. Best overall response was determined by an independent review committee according to the 2007 International Working Group response criteria. Trial PBMCs were collected immediately before nivolumab initiation (C1D1) and during therapy at cycle 2 day 1 and cycle 4 day 1. Peripheral blood was collected in 8 mL Vacutainer Cell Preparation Tubes, from which PBMCs were isolated by centrifugation and then cryopreserved. Purified CD4+ and CD8+ fractions were prepared only for cases with an additional available PBMC sample. Magnetically labelled cells were removed on LS columns in a quadroMACS separator, and the flow-through was retained as the purified fraction.

This receptor was identified in a human donor with classical Hodgkin lymphoma. The material was CD8+ T cells from blood, obtained before the fourth cycle of nivolumab. The sequence is built from TRBV5-1 and TRBJ2-7; there is no confident call for the D gene. In nucleotides, the sequence is TGCGCCAGTGGCGTCGGCGGCGCCTACGAGCAGTACTTC. It codes for CASGVGGAYEQYF.